This entry concerns a single T cell receptor beta chain. CDR1 is SEHNR and CDR2 is FQNEAQ in the germline V gene (reference sequence). This CDR3 comprises 16 residues. V dropped 1 base and J dropped 2 bases, with 12 bases sitting between them. TCRdb keeps only in-frame clones here, not all; method: immunoSEQ multiplex PCR. The table includes over 400,000 clones, roughly 85% detected once. These data belong to a study of blood T cell repertoires in COVID-19. For the study at large: Sources were T cells, B-cell-depleted T cells, or PBMCs; the material itself was cDNA or gDNA.

This sequence was found in a human donor in a cohort sampled during active COVID-19. Source material: peripheral blood. The chain joins TRBV7-9 to TRBJ2-1, with D possibly matching TRBD2 (6 bases). CDR3 amino acids: CASSLVAGPTYNEQFF. CDR3 bases: TGTGCCAGCAGCTTAGTTGCGGGACCGACCTACAATGAGCAGTTCTTC.